This record looks at one T cell receptor (beta chain) sequence and its context. Its antigen is as yet unknown. In TCRdb, the 5' RACE reads were re-called with MiXCR into one record per CDR3 protein. The sample holds 300,000 or so distinct CDR3 sequences, approximately 3.9% seen once. The CDR3 is 13 residues long. Looked up from germline, CDR1 is SEHNR and CDR2 is FQNEAQ (reference sequence). V shed 4 bases and J 2 bases; nucleotides not matched to a gene: 1. These data are taken from a study of T cells after yellow fever vaccination. Looking at the study overall: Preparation of the low-cell-number fractions used SMART-Seq v4 Ultra Low Input. Study conclusions and caveats: Weaker in magnitude, the secondary response showed a faster peak on day 5 versus 15. Post-booster repertoires contained most primary-vaccination clones again (almost 97% CD4, about 88% CD8). The study noted that FACS-sorted repertoires could contain abundant clonotypes contaminating from the bulk population.

V is TRBV7-9 and J is TRBJ2-7; TRBD1 matches at 8 bases. The source was PBMCs, collected 5 days after the yellow fever booster vaccination. The sequence was obtained from a man aged 18 to 30 who received the YFV17D yellow fever vaccine. For the CDR3, the DNA is TGTGCCAGCAGCTCGACAGGGGCCTACGAGCAGTACTTC. Amino acids: CASSSTGAYEQYF.